Each of the 7 T cell receptor beta chains below was sequenced from the same sample in a study of Graves' ophthalmopathy and Graves' hyperthyroidism. Amplification from RNA transcripts yielded the TCR beta CDR3 regions. Scientists carried out first-round RT-PCR using HTBI primers and then a second-round multiplex PCR. Via MiXCR, TCRdb re-called the multiplex PCR reads, giving one row per CDR3 protein. Here the sample spans about 400,000 distinct CDR3 sequences, about 16% being singletons. Sequencing input: peripheral blood. Receptor source: a young woman with Graves' ophthalmopathy.

This clonotype has at least ten counts. The genes are TRBV11-1 and TRBJ2-2; 9 bases line up with TRBD2. Losses at the gene ends were 2 bases for V and 6 bases for J; bases not matched to a gene: 7. CDR1 and CDR2 from the germline V gene are SGHAT and FQDESV (reference sequence). The length of the CDR3 is 16 residues. CDR3 region: CASSLFAGGPAGELFF. CDR3 in DNA: TGTGCCAGCAGCTTATTTGCGGGAGGGCCCGCCGGGGAGCTGTTTTTT.

This clonotype has at least ten counts. The chain has TRBV6-2 or TRBV6-3 and TRBJ2-7; the match to TRBD2 covers 10 bases. The CDR3 is made up of 15 amino acids. CDR1 and CDR2 (germline): MNHEY, SVGEGT. V gave up 5 bases and J gave up 6 bases; unmatched junction bases: 10. CDR3 sequence reads: CASSLRPGLAFEQYF. CDR3 nucleotides: TGTGCCAGCAGTCTCCGTCCGGGACTAGCGTTCGAGCAGTACTTC.

This clonotype came up many times. The chain combines TRBV19 with TRBJ2-1; a possible D gene is TRBD2 (5 bases). CDR3 length equals 15 residues. From germline, CDR1 is LNHDA and CDR2 SQIVND (reference sequence). V shed 3 bases and J shed 4 bases, with 13 bases lying between them. The CDR3 is CASSIWAGGYNEQFF. CDR3 bases: TGTGCCAGTAGTATTTGGGCGGGCGGATACAATGAGCAGTTCTTC.

V gene TRBV28 combines with J gene TRBJ1-6, with TRBD1 matching over 7 bases. From germline, CDR1 is MDHEN and CDR2 SYDVKM. V trimming: 3 bases; J trimming: 8 bases; junction bases outside the gene matches: 4. CDR3 length: 14 residues. In DNA form, the CDR3 reads TGTGCCAGCAGTTTCAGGGGGGCAGATTCACCCCTCCACTTT. Amino acids: CASSFRGADSPLHF.

This clonotype showed up many times. This chain links TRBV19 with TRBJ1-5, with D perhaps TRBD1 (6 bases). The CDR3 sequence is 16 residues long. Germline loops: CDR1 LNHDA, CDR2 SQIVND (reference sequence). V gave up 3 bases and J gave up 1 base, with 13 bases separating them. Here the CDR3 reads CASSMGGGTSNQPQHF. CDR3 nucleotide sequence: TGTGCCAGTAGTATGGGGGGGGGCACGAGCAATCAGCCCCAGCATTTT.

There are a few counts of this clonotype. This rearrangement joins TRBV9 to TRBJ2-5; either TRBD1 or TRBD2 may fit D (5 bases each). The V end was cut by 3 bases, the J end by 5 bases, with 20 bases between. CDR1 SGDLS and CDR2 YYNGEE come from the germline V gene. The CDR3 runs to 16 residues. CDR3: CASSGNRQGWGETQYF. The CDR3 nucleotides are TGTGCCAGCAGCGGCAATCGGCAGGGCTGGGGGGAGACCCAGTACTTC. The whole variable domain, remainder taken from reference TRBV9 and TRBJ2-5, is DSGVTQTPKHLITATGQRVTLRCSPRSGDLSVYWYQQSLDQGLQFLIQYYNGEERAKGNILERFSAQQFPDLHSELNLSSLELGDSALYFCASSGNRQGWGETQYFGPGTRLLVL.

This clonotype was seen repeatedly, ten times or more. V and J are TRBV6-2 or TRBV6-3 and TRBJ2-7; TRBD1 is a possible D gene (5 bases). Germline CDR1 and CDR2: MNHEY and SVGEGT. CDR3 length: 13 residues. Trimming removed 7 bases at V and 2 bases at J, with 12 bases between. For the CDR3, the DNA is TGTGCCAGCACCCCGACAGCCACCTACGAGCAGTACTTC. Its protein is CASTPTATYEQYF.